This T cell receptor (beta chain) was recovered during a study of beta chain features in type 1 diabetes. In this sample, this clone turned up a few times. As yet, its antigen is unknown. Via the markers CD45RO/CCR7/CD25/CD127/CD95/CD27, stem cell-like memory, regulatory, central memory and naive CD4+ cells were sorted. Purity of each sorted population was above 95%. As every portion of the isolated RNA was reverse transcribed, the sequencing read expressed TCRB transcripts. The assay was immunoSEQ multiplex PCR, and TCRdb's table has in-frame clones only and misses some. Of roughly 610,000 clones listed, roughly 15% are singletons. The V gene's germline CDR1 is SEHNR and CDR2 FQNEAQ (reference sequence). Between the trimmed V and J ends, which lost 3 bases and 2 bases, there was a span of 11 bases. The CDR3 extends over 14 amino acids. Notes on the study in general: TCRB repertoires of naive, central memory and Treg cells appeared more similar among patients than among healthy donors. Shorter TCRB CDR3s, moderately but significantly so, marked every one of the four CD4+ subsets in Type 1 diabetes patients.

Sequenced: naive CD4+ T cells from blood. This sequence joins TRBV7-9 and TRBJ2-7, with no clear D. The source is a man between 18 and 29 years old in good health. This CDR3 reads CASSLLRLPYEQYF. The CDR3 nucleotides read TGTGCCAGCAGCTTGCTCCGGTTGCCCTACGAGCAGTACTTC.